These T cell receptor beta chains were read from a single sample in a study of blood T cell repertoires in COVID-19. Method: immunoSEQ multiplex PCR; TCRdb's copy keeps in-frame clones and lacks some. The table has some 64,000 clones, 78% seen once. Sequencing was done on a sample of peripheral blood. Receptors were obtained from a man in his sixties with COVID-19, enrolled during active disease. The CDR3 runs from the conserved cysteine through the conserved F or W. D genes are given only for firm matches. The size of a clone is reported for some rows only, either as once, few or many, or as a class for expanded clones.

d_call	clone_size	j_call	v_call	cdr3_aa	cdr3_nt
TRBD1	NA	TRBJ1-2	TRBV7-9	CASSPPTDRVQGYTF	TGTGCCAGCAGCCCCCCTACGGACAGGGTGCAGGGCTACACCTTC
TRBD2	NA	TRBJ2-1	TRBV7-3	CASSPNPRGEVYNEQFF	TGTGCCAGCAGCCCTAACCCACGGGGGGAAGTTTACAATGAGCAGTTCTTC
NA	NA	TRBJ2-3	TRBV7-2	CASSLASGLTDTQYF	TGTGCCAGCAGCTTAGCTAGCGGCCTCACAGATACGCAGTATTTT
TRBD1	NA	TRBJ2-3	TRBV30	CAADRGGGTDTQYF	TGTGCCGCAGACAGGGGTGGGGGCACAGATACGCAGTATTTT
NA	NA	TRBJ2-3	TRBV5-1	CASSLGGDTQYF	TGCGCCAGCAGCTTGGGGGGCGATACGCAGTATTTT
NA	NA	TRBJ2-3	TRBV6-1	CASSEASAQDTQYF	TGTGCCAGCAGTGAAGCTAGCGCCCAAGATACGCAGTATTTT
NA	NA	TRBJ1-1	TRBV7-2	CASSFRMNTEAFF	TGTGCCAGCAGCTTCCGTATGAACACTGAAGCTTTCTTT
NA	NA	TRBJ2-5	TRBV7-6	CASSPRLVEETQYF	TGTGCCAGCAGCCCGAGACTAGTAGAAGAGACCCAGTACTTC
NA	once	TRBJ1-4	TRBV5-1	CASSPLREKLFF	TGCGCCAGCAGCCCCCTCCGTGAAAAACTGTTTTTT
TRBD2	NA	TRBJ2-3	TRBV24-1	CATSDPREAGDTQYF	TGTGCCACCAGTGATCCGCGGGAGGCCGGAGATACGCAGTATTTT
NA	NA	TRBJ2-5	TRBV18	CASSLSTGQETQYF	TGTGCCAGCTCACTCTCGACAGGCCAAGAGACCCAGTACTTC
TRBD2	many	TRBJ2-3	TRBV11-2	CASSSLAGGLTDTQYF	TGTGCCAGCAGCTCGTTAGCGGGAGGGTTAACAGATACGCAGTATTTT
NA	NA	TRBJ1-2	TRBV2	CASKGRANYGYTF	TGTGCCAGCAAAGGCAGGGCTAACTATGGCTACACCTTC
TRBD1	NA	TRBJ1-2	TRBV19	CASSIDGGTARLYGYTF	TGTGCCAGTAGTATAGATGGAGGGACAGCGCGACTCTATGGCTACACCTTC
NA	once	TRBJ2-7	TRBV12-3/TRBV12-4	CASSFTRYEQYF	TGTGCCAGCAGTTTTACTCGCTACGAGCAGTACTTC
NA	NA	TRBJ2-7	TRBV30	CACHYFSGYEQYF	TGTGCCTGCCATTACTTTAGCGGCTACGAGCAGTACTTC
NA	NA	TRBJ2-7	TRBV30	CAGSSWGPSEQYF	TGTGCCGGGAGTAGTTGGGGGCCATCCGAGCAGTACTTC
NA	few	TRBJ1-2	TRBV6-6	CASRRQGWAYGYTF	TGTGCCAGCAGGCGTCAGGGGTGGGCCTATGGCTACACCTTC
TRBD2	NA	TRBJ2-1	TRBV6-2/TRBV6-3	CASSYLGLAVPSRDEQFF	TGTGCCAGCAGTTACCTAGGACTAGCGGTTCCGTCTCGTGATGAGCAGTTCTTC
NA	NA	TRBJ1-2	TRBV27	CASSGGSGPNYGYTF	TGTGCCAGCAGTGGGGGGTCAGGCCCCAACTATGGCTACACCTTC
TRBD1	NA	TRBJ1-4	TRBV6-5	CASSLPGTGNEKLFF	TGTGCCAGCAGTCTACCCGGGACAGGGAATGAAAAACTGTTTTTT
TRBD2	NA	TRBJ2-5	TRBV11-3	CASSGREGETQYF	TGTGCCAGCAGCGGGAGGGAAGGGGAGACCCAGTACTTC
NA	NA	TRBJ2-1	TRBV7-3	CASSSGRGSPYNEQFF	TGTGCCAGCAGCTCGGGGAGGGGGAGCCCCTACAATGAGCAGTTCTTC
NA	NA	TRBJ2-1	TRBV6-6	CASSYRAADPNNEQFF	TGTGCCAGCAGTTACAGAGCGGCCGACCCCAACAATGAGCAGTTCTTC
TRBD2	few	TRBJ2-2	TRBV28	CASSELAGEAGELFF	TGTGCCAGCAGTGAACTAGCGGGAGAAGCCGGGGAGCTGTTTTTT
NA	NA	TRBJ1-2	TRBV24-1	CATSETGIYGYTF	TGTGCCACCAGTGAAACAGGGATCTATGGCTACACCTTC
TRBD2	NA	TRBJ2-3	TRBV5-6	CASSPRLAGGPADTQYF	TGTGCCAGCAGCCCCCGACTAGCGGGGGGGCCGGCAGATACGCAGTATTTT
NA	once	TRBJ2-7	TRBV6-6	CASSYGGGLSYEQYF	TGTGCCAGCAGTTATGGCGGGGGCCTCTCCTACGAGCAGTACTTC
NA	few	TRBJ2-5	TRBV4-1	CASSLLLGETQYF	TGCGCCAGCAGCCTCCTACTAGGAGAGACCCAGTACTTC
TRBD2	NA	TRBJ2-2	TRBV9	CASSRGVDTGELFF	TGTGCCAGCAGCCGGGGGGTGGACACCGGGGAGCTGTTTTTT
NA	NA	TRBJ1-2	TRBV21-1	CASTPGETNYGYTF	TGTGCCAGCACCCCAGGGGAAACCAACTATGGCTACACCTTC
TRBD2	NA	TRBJ2-1	TRBV7-3	CASSLGGASYNEQFF	TGTGCCAGCAGCCTCGGGGGGGCCTCCTACAATGAGCAGTTCTTC
TRBD1	NA	TRBJ2-5	TRBV7-9	CASRQGIQETQYF	TGTGCCAGCAGACAGGGGATCCAAGAGACCCAGTACTTC
NA	NA	TRBJ1-1	TRBV7-9	CASSLGAGRMNTEAFF	TGTGCCAGCAGCTTAGGGGCGGGGCGAATGAACACTGAAGCTTTCTTT
TRBD1	NA	TRBJ1-2	TRBV13	CASSIGQAPRGYTF	TGTGCCAGCAGCATAGGACAGGCCCCACGTGGCTACACCTTC
TRBD1	few	TRBJ1-5	TRBV6-1	CASSHGTGAQPQHF	TGTGCCAGCAGCCATGGGACAGGGGCTCAGCCCCAGCATTTT
NA	NA	TRBJ1-2	TRBV4-1	CASSQDTGNNYGYTF	TGCGCCAGCAGCCAAGACACCGGGAATAACTATGGCTACACCTTC
NA	NA	TRBJ2-1	TRBV7-5	CVRSTRLAGPLGPYNEQFF	TGTGTCAGAAGCACCCGACTAGCGGGGCCTTTGGGCCCCTACAATGAGCAGTTCTTC
TRBD1	NA	TRBJ2-1	TRBV5-1	CASSLGQGAFNEQFF	TGCGCCAGCAGCCTCGGGCAGGGGGCTTTCAATGAGCAGTTCTTC
NA	NA	TRBJ2-3	TRBV29-1	CSARPGFTDTQYF	TGCAGCGCCCGTCCGGGGTTCACAGATACGCAGTATTTT